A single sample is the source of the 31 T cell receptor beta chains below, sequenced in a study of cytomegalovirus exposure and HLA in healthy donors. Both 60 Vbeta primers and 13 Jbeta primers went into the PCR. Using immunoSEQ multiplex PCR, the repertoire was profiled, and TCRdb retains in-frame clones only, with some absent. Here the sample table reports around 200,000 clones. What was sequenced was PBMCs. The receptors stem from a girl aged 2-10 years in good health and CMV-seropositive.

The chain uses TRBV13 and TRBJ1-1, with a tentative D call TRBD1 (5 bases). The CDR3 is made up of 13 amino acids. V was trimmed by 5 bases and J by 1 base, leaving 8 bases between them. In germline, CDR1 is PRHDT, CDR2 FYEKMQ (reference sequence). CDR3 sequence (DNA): TGTGCCAGCAGCCGGGGGGGGAACACTGAAGCTTTCTTT. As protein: CASSRGGNTEAFF.

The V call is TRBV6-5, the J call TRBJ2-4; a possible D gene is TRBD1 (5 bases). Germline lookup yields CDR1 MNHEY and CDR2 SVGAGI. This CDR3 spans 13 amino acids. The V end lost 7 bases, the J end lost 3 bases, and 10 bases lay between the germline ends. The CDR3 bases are TGTGCCAGCACCACAGGACGCAAAAACATTCAGTACTTC. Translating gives CASTTGRKNIQYF.

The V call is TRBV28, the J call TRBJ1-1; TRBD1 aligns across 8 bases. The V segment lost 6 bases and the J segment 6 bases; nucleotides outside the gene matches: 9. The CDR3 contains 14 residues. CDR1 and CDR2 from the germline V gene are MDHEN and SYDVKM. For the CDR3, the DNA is TGTGCCAGCAGCCTCCCCCGGGACAGGTCTGAAGCTTTCTTT. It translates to CASSLPRDRSEAFF.

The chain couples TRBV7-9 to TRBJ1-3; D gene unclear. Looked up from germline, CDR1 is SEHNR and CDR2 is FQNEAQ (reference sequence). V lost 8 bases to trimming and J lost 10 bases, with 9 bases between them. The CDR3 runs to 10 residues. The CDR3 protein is CASGGSTIYF. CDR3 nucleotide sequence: TGTGCCAGCGGTGGTAGTACCATATATTTT.

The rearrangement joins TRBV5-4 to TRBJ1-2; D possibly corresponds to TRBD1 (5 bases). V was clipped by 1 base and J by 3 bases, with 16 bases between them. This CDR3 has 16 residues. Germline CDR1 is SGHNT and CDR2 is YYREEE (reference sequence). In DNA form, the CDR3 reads TGTGCCAGCAGCTTGAGGGGTGGTTCAGGGTACTATGGCTACACCTTC. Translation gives CASSLRGGSGYYGYTF. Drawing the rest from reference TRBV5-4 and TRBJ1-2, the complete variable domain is ETGVTQSPTHLIKTRGQQVTLRCSSQSGHNTVSWYQQALGQGPQFIFQYYREEENGRGNFPPRFSGLQFPNYSSELNVNALELDDSALYLCASSLRGGSGYYGYTFGSGTRLTVV.

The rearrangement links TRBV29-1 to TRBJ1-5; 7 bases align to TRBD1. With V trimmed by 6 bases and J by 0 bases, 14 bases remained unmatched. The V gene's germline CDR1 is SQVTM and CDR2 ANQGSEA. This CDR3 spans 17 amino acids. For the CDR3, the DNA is TGCAGCGTCCGTCGGGACAGAGAGATCTATAGCAATCAGCCCCAGCATTTT. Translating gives CSVRRDREIYSNQPQHF. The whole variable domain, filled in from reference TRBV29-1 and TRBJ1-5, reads SAVISQKPSRDICQRGTSLTIQCQVDSQVTMMFWYRQQPGQSLTLIATANQGSEATYESGFVIDKFPISRPNLTFSTLTVSNMSPEDSSIYLCSVRRDREIYSNQPQHFGDGTRLSIL.

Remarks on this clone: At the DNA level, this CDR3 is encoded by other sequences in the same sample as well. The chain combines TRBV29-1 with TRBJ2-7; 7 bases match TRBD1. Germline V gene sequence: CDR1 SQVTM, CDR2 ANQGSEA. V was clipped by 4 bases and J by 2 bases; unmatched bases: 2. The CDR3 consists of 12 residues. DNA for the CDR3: TGCAGCGTTGGGGACAGTCCCTACGAGCAGTACTTC. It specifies CSVGDSPYEQYF.

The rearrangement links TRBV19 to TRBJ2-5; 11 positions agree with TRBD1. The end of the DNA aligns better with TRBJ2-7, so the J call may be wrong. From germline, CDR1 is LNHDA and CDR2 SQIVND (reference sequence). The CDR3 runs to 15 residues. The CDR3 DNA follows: TGTGCCAGTAGTATCGGGACAGGGGGGTCCTACGAGCAGTACTTC. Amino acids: CASSIGTGGSYEQYF.

The CDR3 sequence is CASSLRDKVAEQFF. CDR3 DNA: TGTGCCAGCAGTTTACGGGACAAGGTTGCTGAGCAGTTCTTC. The chain uses TRBV28 and TRBJ2-1, with D perhaps TRBD1 (6 bases). The CDR3 spans 14 residues. Trimming removed 2 bases from V and 9 bases from J, with 14 bases in between. The V gene's germline CDR1 is MDHEN and CDR2 SYDVKM.

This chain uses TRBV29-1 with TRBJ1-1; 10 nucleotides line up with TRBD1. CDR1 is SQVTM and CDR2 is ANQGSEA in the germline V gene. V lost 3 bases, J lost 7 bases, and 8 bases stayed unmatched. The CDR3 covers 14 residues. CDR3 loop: CSVEGGTGEGEAFF. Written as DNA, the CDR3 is TGCAGCGTTGAGGGGGGGACAGGGGAGGGTGAAGCTTTCTTT.

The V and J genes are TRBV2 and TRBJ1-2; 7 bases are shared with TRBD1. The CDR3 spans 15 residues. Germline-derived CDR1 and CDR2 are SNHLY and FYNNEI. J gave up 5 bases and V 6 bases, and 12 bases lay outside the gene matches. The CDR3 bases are TGTGCCAGCAGACCTGACAGGGTTGAGGGGTATGGCTACACCTTC. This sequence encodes CASRPDRVEGYGYTF.

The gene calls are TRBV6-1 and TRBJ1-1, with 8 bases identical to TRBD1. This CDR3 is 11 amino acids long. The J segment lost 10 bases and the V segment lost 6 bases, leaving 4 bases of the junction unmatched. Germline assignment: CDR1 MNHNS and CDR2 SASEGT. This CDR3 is CASRDREAAFF. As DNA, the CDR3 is TGTGCCAGCAGGGACAGGGAGGCAGCTTTCTTT.

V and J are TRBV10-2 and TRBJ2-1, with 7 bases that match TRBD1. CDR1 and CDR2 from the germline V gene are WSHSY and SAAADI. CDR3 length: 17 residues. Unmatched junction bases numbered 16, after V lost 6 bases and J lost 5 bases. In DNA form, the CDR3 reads TGCGCCAGCAGCCGGGCCGATACAGGGGACAGCAACAATGAGCAGTTCTTC. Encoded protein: CASSRADTGDSNNEQFF.

CDR3 DNA sequence: TGTGCCAGCACCAGCTCTGGAAACACCATATATTTT. Translated: CASTSSGNTIYF. This chain connects TRBV6-1 to TRBJ1-3; D ambiguous. This CDR3 comprises 12 residues. Trimming removed 7 bases from V and 0 bases from J, with 4 bases in between. Looked up from germline, CDR1 is MNHNS and CDR2 is SASEGT.

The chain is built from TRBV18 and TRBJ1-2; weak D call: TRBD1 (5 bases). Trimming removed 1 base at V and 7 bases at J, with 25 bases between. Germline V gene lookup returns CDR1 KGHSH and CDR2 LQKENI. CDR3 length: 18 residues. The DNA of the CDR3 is TGTGCCAGCTCACCACAAGGAGAGGGAGGGGACCCCCTTGGTGGCTACACCTTC. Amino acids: CASSPQGEGGDPLGGYTF.

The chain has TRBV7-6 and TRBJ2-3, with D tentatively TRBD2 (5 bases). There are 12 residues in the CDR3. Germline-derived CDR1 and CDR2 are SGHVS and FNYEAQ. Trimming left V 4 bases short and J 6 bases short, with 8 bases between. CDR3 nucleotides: TGTGCCAGCAGCTCTACGGGGGATACGCAGTATTTT. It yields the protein CASSSTGDTQYF. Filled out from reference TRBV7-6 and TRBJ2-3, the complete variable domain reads GAGVSQSPRYKVTKRGQDVALRCDPISGHVSLYWYRQALGQGPEFLTYFNYEAQQDKSGLPNDRFSAERPEGSISTLTIQRTEQRDSAMYRCASSSTGDTQYFGPGTRLTVL.

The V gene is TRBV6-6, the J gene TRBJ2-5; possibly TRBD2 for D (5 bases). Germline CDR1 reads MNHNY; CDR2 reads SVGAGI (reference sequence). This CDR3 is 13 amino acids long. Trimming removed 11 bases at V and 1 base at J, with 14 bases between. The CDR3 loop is CAARPRVQETQYF. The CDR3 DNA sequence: TGTGCCGCCCGGCCGAGGGTCCAAGAGACCCAGTACTTC.

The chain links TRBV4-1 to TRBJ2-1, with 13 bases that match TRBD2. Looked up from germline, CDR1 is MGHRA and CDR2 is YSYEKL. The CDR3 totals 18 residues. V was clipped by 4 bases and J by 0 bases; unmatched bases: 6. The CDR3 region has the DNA TGCGCCAGCAGCCTCTGGACTAGCGGGAGAAGCTCCTACAATGAGCAGTTCTTC. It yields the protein CASSLWTSGRSSYNEQFF.

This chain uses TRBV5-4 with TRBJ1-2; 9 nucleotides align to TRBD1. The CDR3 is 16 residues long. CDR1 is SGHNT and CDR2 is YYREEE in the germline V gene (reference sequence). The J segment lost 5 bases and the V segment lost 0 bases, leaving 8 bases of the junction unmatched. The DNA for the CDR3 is TGTGCCAGCAGCTTGGGTGGGACAGGGTCGGGGTATGGCTACACCTTC. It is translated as CASSLGGTGSGYGYTF.

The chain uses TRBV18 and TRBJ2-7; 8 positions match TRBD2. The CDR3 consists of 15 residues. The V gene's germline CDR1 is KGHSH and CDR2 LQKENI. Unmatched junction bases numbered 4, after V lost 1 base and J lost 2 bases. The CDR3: CASSPQGLGAYEQYF. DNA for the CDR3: TGTGCCAGCTCACCACAGGGACTAGGAGCCTACGAGCAGTACTTC.

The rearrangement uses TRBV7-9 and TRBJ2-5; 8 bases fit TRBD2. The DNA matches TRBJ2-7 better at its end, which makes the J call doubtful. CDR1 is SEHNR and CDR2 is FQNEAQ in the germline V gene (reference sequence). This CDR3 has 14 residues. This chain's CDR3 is CASSLVGLDYEQYF. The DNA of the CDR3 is TGTGCCAGCAGCTTAGTGGGACTAGACTACGAGCAGTACTTC.

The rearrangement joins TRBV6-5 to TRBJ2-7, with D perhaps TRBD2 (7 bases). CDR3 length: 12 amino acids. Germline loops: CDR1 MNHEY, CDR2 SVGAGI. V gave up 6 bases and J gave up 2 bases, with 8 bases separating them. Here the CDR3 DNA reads TGTGCCAGCAGGCGGGGGCCCTACGAGCAGTACTTC. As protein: CASRRGPYEQYF.

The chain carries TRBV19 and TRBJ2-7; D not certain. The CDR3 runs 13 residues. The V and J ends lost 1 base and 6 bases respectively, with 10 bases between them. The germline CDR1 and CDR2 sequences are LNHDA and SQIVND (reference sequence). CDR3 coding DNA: TGTGCCAGTAGTATAGGTGAATACTCCGAGCAGTACTTC. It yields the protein CASSIGEYSEQYF.

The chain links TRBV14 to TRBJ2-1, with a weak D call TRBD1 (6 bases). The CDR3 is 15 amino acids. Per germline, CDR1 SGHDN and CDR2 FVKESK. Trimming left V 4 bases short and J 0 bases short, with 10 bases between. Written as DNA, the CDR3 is TGTGCCAGCAGCCCGGACAGTAGCTCCTACAATGAGCAGTTCTTC. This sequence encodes CASSPDSSSYNEQFF.

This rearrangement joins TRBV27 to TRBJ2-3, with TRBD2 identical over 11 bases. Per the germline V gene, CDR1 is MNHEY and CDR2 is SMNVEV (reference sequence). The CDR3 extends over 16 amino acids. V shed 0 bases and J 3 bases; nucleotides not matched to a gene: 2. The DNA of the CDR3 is TGTGCCAGCAGTTTATCCCGACTAGCGGGGACAGATACGCAGTATTTT. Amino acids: CASSLSRLAGTDTQYF.

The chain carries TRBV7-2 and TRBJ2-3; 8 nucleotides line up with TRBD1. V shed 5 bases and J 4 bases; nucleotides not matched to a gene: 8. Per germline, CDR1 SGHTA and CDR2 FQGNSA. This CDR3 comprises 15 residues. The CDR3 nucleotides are TGTGCCAGCAGCATCTCAGGGGGCGTCCCAGATACGCAGTATTTT. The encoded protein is CASSISGGVPDTQYF.

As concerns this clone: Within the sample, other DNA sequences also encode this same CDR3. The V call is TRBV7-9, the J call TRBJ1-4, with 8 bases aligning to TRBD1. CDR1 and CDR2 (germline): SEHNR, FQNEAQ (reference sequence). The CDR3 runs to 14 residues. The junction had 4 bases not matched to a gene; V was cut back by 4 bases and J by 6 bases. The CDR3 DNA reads TGTGCCAGCAGCTCAACAGGGGGGGATGAAAAACTGTTTTTT. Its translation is CASSSTGGDEKLFF.

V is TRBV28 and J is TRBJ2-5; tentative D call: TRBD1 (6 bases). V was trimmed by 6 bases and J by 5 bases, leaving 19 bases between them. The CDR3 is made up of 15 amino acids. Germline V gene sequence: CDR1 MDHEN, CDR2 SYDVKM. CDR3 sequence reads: CASSQDIGQRETQYF. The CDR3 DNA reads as TGTGCCAGCAGCCAGGACATCGGACAGAGGGAGACCCAGTACTTC.

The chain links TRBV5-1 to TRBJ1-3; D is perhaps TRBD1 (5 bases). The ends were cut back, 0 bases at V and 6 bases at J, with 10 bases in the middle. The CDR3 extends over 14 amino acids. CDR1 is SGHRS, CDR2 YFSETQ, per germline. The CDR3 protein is CASSLDPGLNTIYF. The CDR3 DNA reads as TGCGCCAGCAGCTTGGATCCAGGGTTAAACACCATATATTTT.

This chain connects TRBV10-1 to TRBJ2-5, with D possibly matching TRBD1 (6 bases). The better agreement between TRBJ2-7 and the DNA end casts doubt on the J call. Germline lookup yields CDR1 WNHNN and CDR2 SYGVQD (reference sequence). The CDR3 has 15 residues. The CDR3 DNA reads TGCGCCAGCAGGTTTTTTAAGGACAGTCCCTACGAGCAGTACTTC. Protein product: CASRFFKDSPYEQYF.

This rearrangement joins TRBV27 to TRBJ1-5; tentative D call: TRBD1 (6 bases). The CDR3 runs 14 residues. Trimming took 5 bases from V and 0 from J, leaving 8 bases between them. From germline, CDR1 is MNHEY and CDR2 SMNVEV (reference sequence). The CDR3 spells CASSLRGSNQPQHF. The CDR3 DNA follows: TGTGCCAGCAGTCTCAGGGGTAGCAATCAGCCCCAGCATTTT.